The rows below give T cell receptor beta chains drawn from one sample of a study of blood T cells in healthy people across ages. MiXCR, run by TCRdb on the 5' RACE reads, gives a single entry per CDR3 protein. The sample comprises roughly 2 million distinct CDR3 sequences, roughly 49% of which are singletons, and approximately 2% rests with the top ten. Sequenced sample: blood. The receptors originated from a woman in her 40s in good health. The CDR3 runs from the conserved cysteine through the conserved F or W. The order of the fields is J gene, clone size, D gene, V gene, CDR3 protein, CDR3 DNA. A D gene is named only where the DNA matches it firmly. Part of the rows lack a size; the others show once, few, many or a class for expanded clones.

>TRBJ1-2|.|.|TRBV5-1
CASSLGAAPDHGYTF
TGCGCCAGCAGCTTGGGAGCAGCCCCCGACCATGGCTACACCTTC
>TRBJ2-1|once|.|TRBV12-3/TRBV12-4
CASSERGSMVNEQFF
TGTGCCAGCAGCGAAAGGGGGAGTATGGTCAATGAGCAGTTCTTC
>TRBJ2-1|.|.|TRBV2
CASSESRSISYNEQFF
TGTGCCAGCAGTGAAAGTCGGTCGATTTCCTACAATGAGCAGTTCTTC
>TRBJ2-3|.|.|TRBV2
CASSARGILSTDTQYF
TGTGCCAGCAGTGCTAGGGGAATCCTTAGCACAGATACGCAGTATTTT
>TRBJ1-2|few|TRBD1|TRBV27
CASSFLTGTGLNYGYTF
TGTGCCAGCAGTTTCCTAACCGGGACAGGCCTAAACTATGGCTACACCTTC
>TRBJ1-1|.|.|TRBV5-1
CASSLYGGTEAFF
TGCGCCAGCAGCCTATATGGGGGCACTGAAGCTTTCTTT
>TRBJ1-4|few|.|TRBV5-4
CASSLRAADEKLFF
TGTGCCAGCAGCCTCCGGGCCGCGGATGAAAAACTGTTTTTT
>TRBJ1-2|.|.|TRBV2
CASSEPGVLDFLNYGYTF
TGTGCCAGCAGTGAACCCGGGGTACTTGATTTCCTTAACTATGGCTACACCTTC
>TRBJ2-7|.|.|TRBV4-3
CASSQEMEISYEQYF
TGCGCCAGCAGCCAAGAAATGGAGATTTCCTACGAGCAGTACTTC
>TRBJ2-1|.|TRBD2|TRBV20-1
CSAPPSGAYNEQFF
TGCAGTGCCCCTCCTAGCGGGGCATACAATGAGCAGTTCTTC
>TRBJ2-5|.|TRBD2|TRBV27
CASSPHPSGDTQETQYF
TGTGCCAGCAGTCCCCATCCTAGCGGGGATACGCAAGAGACCCAGTACTTC
>TRBJ2-7|.|TRBD2|TRBV7-2
CASSSGLAGGEQYF
TGTGCCAGCAGCTCGGGACTAGCGGGGGGCGAGCAGTACTTC
>TRBJ2-1|.|TRBD2|TRBV7-3
CASSFLAGGSDEQFF
TGTGCCAGCAGCTTCCTAGCGGGGGGCTCGGATGAGCAGTTCTTC
>TRBJ1-2|once|.|TRBV24-1
CATSEWTPAGNLGYTF
TGTGCCACCAGTGAGTGGACCCCCGCCGGGAATCTTGGCTACACCTTC
>TRBJ1-5|once|TRBD1|TRBV20-1
CSAPETIQGQGKPQHF
TGCAGTGCCCCTGAAACCATACAGGGACAGGGGAAGCCCCAGCATTTT
>TRBJ2-1|.|TRBD2|TRBV6-2/TRBV6-3
CASRTGGPAYNEQFF
TGTGCCAGCAGGACGGGGGGGCCCGCCTACAATGAGCAGTTCTTC
>TRBJ2-7|.|.|TRBV11-2
CASSFGHRYEQYF
TGTGCCAGCAGCTTTGGACATCGCTACGAGCAGTACTTC
>TRBJ2-5|.|TRBD1|TRBV3-1
CASPSGQGRETQYF
TGTGCCAGTCCCTCGGGACAGGGCCGAGAGACCCAGTACTTC
>TRBJ2-3|many|TRBD2|TRBV20-1
CSARGLAGILTTDTQYF
TGCAGTGCTAGAGGGCTAGCGGGGATACTAACCACAGATACGCAGTATTTT
>TRBJ1-2|.|.|TRBV11-2
CASSQNRQNYGYTF
TGTGCCAGCAGCCAGAACCGACAGAACTATGGCTACACCTTC
>TRBJ1-2|.|.|TRBV10-3
CAIGTSGTNTF
TGTGCCATCGGGACTAGCGGGACCAACACCTTC
>TRBJ1-5|.|.|TRBV4-3
CASSQTATNQPQHF
TGCGCCAGCAGCCAAACAGCTACCAATCAGCCCCAGCATTTT
>TRBJ1-2|.|.|TRBV7-8
CASSSGTNYYGYTF
TGTGCCAGCAGCTCCGGGACAAATTACTATGGCTACACCTTC
>TRBJ2-1|.|.|TRBV6-2/TRBV6-3
CASSTGGWGFF
TGTGCCAGCAGCACTGGGGGTTGGGGGTTCTTC